This paragraph reports one TCR beta chain. This record belongs to a study of cytomegalovirus exposure and HLA in healthy donors. The PCR made use of 60 Vbeta and 13 Jbeta primers. Method: immunoSEQ multiplex PCR; TCRdb's copy keeps in-frame clones and lacks some. The table lists around 180,000 clones, more than 70% of them singletons. Germline CDR1 LNHDA, CDR2 SQIVND (reference sequence). V was pared by 5 bases and J by 4 bases, with 15 bases of the junction left unmatched. This CDR3 spans 17 amino acids. Sequencing used PBMCs. V usage is TRBV19 and J usage is TRBJ2-3, with TRBD2 identical over 7 bases. This receptor was identified in a girl under 18 in good health and CMV-seronegative. The CDR3 loop reads CASSPGEGFRGADTQYF. The CDR3 DNA reads TGTGCCAGTAGTCCCGGGGAGGGGTTCCGCGGGGCAGATACGCAGTATTTT. Combining the CDR3 with reference TRBV19 and TRBJ2-3 gives the whole variable domain DGGITQSPKYLFRKEGQNVTLSCEQNLNHDAMYWYRQDPGQGLRLIYYSQIVNDFQKGDIAEGYSVSREKKESFPLTVTSAQKNPTAFYLCASSPGEGFRGADTQYFGPGTRLTVL.